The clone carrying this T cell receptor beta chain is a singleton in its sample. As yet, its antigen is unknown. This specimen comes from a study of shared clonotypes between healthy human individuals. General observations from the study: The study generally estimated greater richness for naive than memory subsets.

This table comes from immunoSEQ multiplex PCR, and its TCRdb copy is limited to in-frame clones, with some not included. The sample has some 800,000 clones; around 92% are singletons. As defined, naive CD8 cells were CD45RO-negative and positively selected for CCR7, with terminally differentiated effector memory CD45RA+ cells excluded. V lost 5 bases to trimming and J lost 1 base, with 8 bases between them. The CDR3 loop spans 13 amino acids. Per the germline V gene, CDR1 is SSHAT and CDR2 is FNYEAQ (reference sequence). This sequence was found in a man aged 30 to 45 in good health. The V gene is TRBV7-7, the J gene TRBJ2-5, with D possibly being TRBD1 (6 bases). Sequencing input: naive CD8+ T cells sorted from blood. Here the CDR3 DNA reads TGTGCCAGCAGCACGGACAGCCAAGAGACCCAGTACTTC. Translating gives CASSTDSQETQYF.